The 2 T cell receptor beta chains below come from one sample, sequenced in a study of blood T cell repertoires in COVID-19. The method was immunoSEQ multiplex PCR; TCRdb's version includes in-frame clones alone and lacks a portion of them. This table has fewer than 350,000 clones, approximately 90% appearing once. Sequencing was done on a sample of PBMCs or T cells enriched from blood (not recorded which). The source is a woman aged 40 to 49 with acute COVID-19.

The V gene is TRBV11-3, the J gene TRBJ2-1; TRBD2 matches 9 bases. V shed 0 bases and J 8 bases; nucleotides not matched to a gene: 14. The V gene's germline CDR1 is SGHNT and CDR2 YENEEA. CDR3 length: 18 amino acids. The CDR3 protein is CASSLDLMGTSFPDEQFF. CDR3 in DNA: TGTGCCAGCAGCTTAGATCTTATGGGGACTAGCTTTCCGGATGAGCAGTTCTTC.

CDR3 loop: CASSVGQLQGNTEAFF. The DNA for the CDR3 is TGTGCCAGCAGCGTAGGCCAACTTCAGGGGAACACTGAAGCTTTCTTT. The V gene is TRBV9, the J gene TRBJ1-1; D is perhaps TRBD1 (5 bases). V shed 0 bases and J shed 1 base, with 13 bases lying between them. The CDR3 sequence is 16 residues long. Looked up from germline, CDR1 is SGDLS and CDR2 is YYNGEE.